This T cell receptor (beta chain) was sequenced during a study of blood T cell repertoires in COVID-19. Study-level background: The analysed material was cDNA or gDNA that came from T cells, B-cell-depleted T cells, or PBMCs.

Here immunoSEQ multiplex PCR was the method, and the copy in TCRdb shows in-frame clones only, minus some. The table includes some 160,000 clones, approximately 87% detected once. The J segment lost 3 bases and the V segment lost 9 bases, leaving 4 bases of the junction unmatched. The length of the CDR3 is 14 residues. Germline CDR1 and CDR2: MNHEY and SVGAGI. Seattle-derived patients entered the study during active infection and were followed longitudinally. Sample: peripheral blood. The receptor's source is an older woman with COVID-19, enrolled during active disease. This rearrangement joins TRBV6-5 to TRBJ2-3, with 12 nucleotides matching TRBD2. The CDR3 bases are TGTGCCAGTAGGACTAGCGGGACTACAGATACGCAGTATTTT. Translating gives CASRTSGTTDTQYF.